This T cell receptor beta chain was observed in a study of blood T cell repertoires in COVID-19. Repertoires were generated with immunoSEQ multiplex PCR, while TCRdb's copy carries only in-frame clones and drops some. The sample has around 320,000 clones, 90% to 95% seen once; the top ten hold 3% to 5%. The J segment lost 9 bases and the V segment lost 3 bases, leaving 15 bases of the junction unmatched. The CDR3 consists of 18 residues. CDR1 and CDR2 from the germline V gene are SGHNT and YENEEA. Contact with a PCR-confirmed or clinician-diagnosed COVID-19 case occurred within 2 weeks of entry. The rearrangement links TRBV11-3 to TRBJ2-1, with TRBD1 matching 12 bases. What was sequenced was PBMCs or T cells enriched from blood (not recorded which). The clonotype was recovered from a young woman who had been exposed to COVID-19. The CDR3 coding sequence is TGTGCCAGCAGCTTCAGGCCATCCGGGACAGGGGGCTTGGGTGAGCAGTTCTTC. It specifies CASSFRPSGTGGLGEQFF. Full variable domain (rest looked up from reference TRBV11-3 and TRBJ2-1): EAGVVQSPRYKIIEKKQPVAFWCNPISGHNTLYWYLQNLGQGPELLIRYENEEAVDDSQLPKDRFSAERLKGVDSTLKIQPAELGDSAVYLCASSFRPSGTGGLGEQFFGPGTRLTVL.